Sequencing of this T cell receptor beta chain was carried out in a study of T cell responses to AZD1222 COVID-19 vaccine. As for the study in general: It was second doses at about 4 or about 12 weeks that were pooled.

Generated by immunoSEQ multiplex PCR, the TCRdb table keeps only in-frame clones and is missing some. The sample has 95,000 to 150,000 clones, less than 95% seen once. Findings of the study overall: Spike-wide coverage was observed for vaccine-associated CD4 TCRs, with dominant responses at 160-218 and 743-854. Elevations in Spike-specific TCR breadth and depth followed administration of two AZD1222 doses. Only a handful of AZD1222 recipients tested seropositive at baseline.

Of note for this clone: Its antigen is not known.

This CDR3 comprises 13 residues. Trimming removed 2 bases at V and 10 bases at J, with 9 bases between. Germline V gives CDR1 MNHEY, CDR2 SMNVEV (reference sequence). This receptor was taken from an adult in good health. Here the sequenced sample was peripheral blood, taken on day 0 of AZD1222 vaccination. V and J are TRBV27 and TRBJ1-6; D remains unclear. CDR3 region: CASSLRVESPLHF. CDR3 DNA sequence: TGTGCCAGCAGTTTAAGGGTTGAATCACCCCTCCACTTT.